The source of this TCR beta chain is a study of cytomegalovirus exposure and HLA in healthy donors. Study information: Inside one of the first data releases sat around 85 million unique TCRs taken from HLA-typed donors. Study-wide points: Common viral pathogens seemed to be connected with several of the most significant clusters, according to a later analysis. Using a false discovery rate of 0.05, a later analysis showed that 16,951 TCR beta sequences were associated with HLA alleles. Later analysis placed DRB1 highest and HLA-C lowest in TCR association rates, which differed by HLA locus.

The PCR contained 60 Vbeta and 13 Jbeta primers. Repertoires were generated with immunoSEQ multiplex PCR, while TCRdb's copy carries only in-frame clones and drops some. The sample lists about 140,000 clones, 70% to 80% occurring once. V lost 0 bases to trimming and J lost 4 bases, with 12 bases between them. CDR3 size: 15 residues. Note on this clone: The antigen is undetermined.

This clonotype originated in a man aged 40-49 years in good health and CMV-seropositive. V and J are TRBV23-1 and TRBJ1-1; D is possibly TRBD1 (5 bases). Being an ORF, TRBV23-1 has a function that is uncertain. The sequencing sample was made of PBMCs. CDR3 sequence: CASSQSVRGGTEAFF. CDR3 in DNA: TGCGCCAGCAGTCAATCGGTGAGGGGAGGCACTGAAGCTTTCTTT.